This TCR beta chain comes out of a study of blood T cell repertoires in COVID-19. Study as a whole: Researchers got acute and convalescent COVID-19 samples from the United States, Italy and Spain.

The CDR3 is 13 residues long. The V gene lost 4 bases and the J gene lost 5 bases, with 11 bases spanning the gap. Germline V gene sequence: CDR1 MNHEY, CDR2 SMNVEV (reference sequence). Sequencing used immunoSEQ multiplex PCR; TCRdb keeps in-frame clones, though not all of them. The table shows 300,000 to 350,000 clones, with about 90% occurring only once. This receptor was obtained from a woman between 40 and 55 years old with COVID-19, enrolled during active disease. The chain joins TRBV27 to TRBJ2-5; D may be TRBD1 (5 bases). The sequenced sample consisted of peripheral blood. CDR3 sequence (DNA): TGTGCCAGCAGTTCTTTAGCAGGGGAGACCCAGTACTTC. Encoded protein: CASSSLAGETQYF.